This entry lists 29 T cell receptor beta chains sequenced from one sample in a study of blood T cell repertoires in COVID-19. Assay used: immunoSEQ multiplex PCR; TCRdb lists only in-frame clones, some missing. The sample includes hundreds of thousands of clones, about 90% of them seen just once. Sequences were obtained from PBMCs or T cells enriched from blood (not recorded which). Receptor source: a man younger than 45 who had been exposed to COVID-19.

J is TRBJ1-1 and V is TRBV18; tentatively, D is TRBD1 (5 bases). The CDR3 runs 15 residues. V shed 6 bases and J shed 3 bases, with 17 bases lying between them. Germline-derived CDR1 and CDR2 are KGHSH and LQKENI. CDR3 region: CASSQPGGSDTEAFF. For the CDR3, the DNA is TGTGCCAGCTCCCAGCCGGGGGGATCGGACACTGAAGCTTTCTTT.

The chain couples TRBV5-4 to TRBJ2-1, with 8 bases matching TRBD2. From germline, CDR1 is SGHNT and CDR2 YYREEE (reference sequence). The CDR3 has 16 residues. V lost 5 bases, J lost 4 bases, and 11 bases stayed unmatched. The CDR3 protein is CASSLAGAGGYNEQFF. The CDR3 DNA reads as TGTGCCAGCAGTCTAGCAGGGGCGGGGGGATACAATGAGCAGTTCTTC.

The chain carries TRBV25-1 and TRBJ2-2; 8 nucleotides line up with TRBD1. CDR3 size: 16 residues. CDR1 MGHDK and CDR2 SYGVNS come from the germline V gene. The V segment lost 1 base and the J segment 1 base; nucleotides outside the gene matches: 2. CDR3 in amino acids: CASSEFGTGNTGELFF. CDR3 sequence (DNA): TGTGCCAGCAGTGAATTTGGGACAGGGAACACCGGGGAGCTGTTTTTT. Drawing the rest from reference TRBV25-1 and TRBJ2-2, the complete variable domain is EADIYQTPRYLVIGTGKKITLECSQTMGHDKMYWYQQDPGMELHLIHYSYGVNSTEKGDLSSESTVSRIRTEHFPLTLESARPSHTSQYLCASSEFGTGNTGELFFGEGSRLTVL.

The gene calls are TRBV19 and TRBJ2-5, with 7 bases identical to TRBD2. J lost 3 bases, V lost 5 bases, and 0 bases had no gene match. Germline V lookup: CDR1 LNHDA, CDR2 SQIVND (reference sequence). The CDR3 is 12 amino acids. CDR3 in DNA: TGTGCCAGTAGTCGGGGGGAAGAGACCCAGTACTTC. This codes for CASSRGEETQYF.

Only a few counts were recorded for this clone. This rearrangement joins TRBV7-2 to TRBJ2-1; TRBD2 matches at 12 bases. With V trimmed by 5 bases and J by 8 bases, 7 bases remained unmatched. The CDR3 is 15 amino acids. CDR1 is SGHTA and CDR2 is FQGNSA in the germline V gene. The CDR3 here is CASSQGLAGTHEQFF. The CDR3 DNA sequence: TGTGCCAGCAGCCAAGGACTAGCGGGAACCCATGAGCAGTTCTTC.

This clone occurred once. The rearrangement joins TRBV6-5 to TRBJ1-2; 12 positions match TRBD1. The CDR3 spans 15 residues. Germline V gene lookup returns CDR1 MNHEY and CDR2 SVGAGI. Trimming cost V 7 bases and J 8 bases; bases outside gene matches: 11. The CDR3 sequence is CASTLMGQGAGGYTF. DNA for the CDR3: TGTGCCAGCACCCTAATGGGACAGGGGGCGGGCGGCTACACCTTC.

This clone showed up many times. The chain links TRBV5-1 to TRBJ2-5; D possibly corresponds to TRBD2 (6 bases). This CDR3 spans 17 amino acids. The V and J ends lost 4 bases and 5 bases respectively, with 24 bases between them. Looked up from germline, CDR1 is SGHRS and CDR2 is YFSETQ. As DNA, the CDR3 is TGCGCCAGCAGCCCATCCGATTCACTAGCTGGTACGGAGACCCAGTACTTC. This translates into CASSPSDSLAGTETQYF.

The CDR3 protein is CASSMQGAGANVLTF. CDR3 DNA sequence: TGTGCCAGTAGTATGCAGGGGGCCGGGGCCAACGTCCTGACTTTC. This chain joins TRBV19 and TRBJ2-6, with TRBD1 matching over 8 bases. This CDR3 contains 15 residues. Per germline, CDR1 LNHDA and CDR2 SQIVND (reference sequence). V lost 3 bases, J lost 4 bases, and 2 bases stayed unmatched.

V gene TRBV10-3 combines with J gene TRBJ1-3; 7 nucleotides match TRBD1. This CDR3 spans 16 amino acids. Germline CDR1 is ENHRY and CDR2 is SYGVKD. With 3 bases clipped from V and 1 base from J, the junction kept 6 bases outside the gene matches. As DNA, the CDR3 is TGTGCCATCAGTGACCCGGGACAGCCGTCTGGAAACACCATATATTTT. Encoded protein: CAISDPGQPSGNTIYF.

This clone was seen just once. The chain combines TRBV27 with TRBJ2-3; 13 positions match TRBD2. The CDR3 runs 16 residues. With V trimmed by 5 bases and J by 5 bases, 7 bases remained unmatched. Germline V gene data show CDR1 as MNHEY and CDR2 as SMNVEV (reference sequence). CDR3 loop: CASSTPRTSGGDTQYF. The CDR3 bases are TGTGCCAGCAGTACCCCCCGGACTAGCGGGGGAGATACGCAGTATTTT.

V and J are TRBV15 and TRBJ2-1; tentative D call: TRBD1 (6 bases). The CDR3 consists of 18 residues. Deletions cut 0 bases from V and 0 bases from J, with 15 bases between. Germline CDR1 reads LNHNV; CDR2 reads YYDKDF (reference sequence). The CDR3 sequence is CATSRDHTGFSSYNEQFF. CDR3 sequence (DNA): TGTGCCACCAGCAGAGATCATACAGGGTTCAGCTCCTACAATGAGCAGTTCTTC.

V usage is TRBV12-3 or TRBV12-4 and J usage is TRBJ2-1, with 11 bases matching TRBD2. The CDR3 is 13 amino acids. V lost 3 bases, J lost 9 bases, and 1 base stayed unmatched. The chain's CDR3 is CASSLTSGVEQFF. CDR3 in DNA: TGTGCCAGCAGTTTGACTAGCGGGGTTGAGCAGTTCTTC.

The chain links TRBV27 to TRBJ1-5; D is possibly TRBD1 (6 bases). Germline lookup yields CDR1 MNHEY and CDR2 SMNVEV (reference sequence). V was pared by 11 bases and J by 4 bases, with 18 bases between. This CDR3 comprises 14 residues. CDR3 DNA: TGTGCCTCCCGGCCAGGACAGTTAAATCAGCCCCAGCATTTT. Its protein product is CASRPGQLNQPQHF.

This chain connects TRBV6-2 or TRBV6-3 to TRBJ1-5; a weak D match, TRBD1 (6 bases). Germline CDR1 and CDR2: MNHEY and SVGEGT. This CDR3 comprises 14 residues. V was clipped by 4 bases and J by 9 bases, with 16 bases between them. The CDR3 bases are TGTGCCAGCAGTTCAACAGGGCTGATAGGGCCCCAGCATTTT. It specifies CASSSTGLIGPQHF.

V usage is TRBV15 and J usage is TRBJ2-7; D is unresolved. The V end lost 3 bases, the J end lost 5 bases, and 5 bases lay between the germline ends. This CDR3 comprises 11 residues. The germline CDR1 and CDR2 sequences are LNHNV and YYDKDF (reference sequence). As DNA, the CDR3 is TGTGCCACCAGCAGGGGCCACGAGCAGTACTTC. Translated, it gives CATSRGHEQYF.

The chain is built from TRBV6-5 and TRBJ2-7; no clear D. CDR1 MNHEY and CDR2 SVGAGI come from the germline V gene. This CDR3 has 15 amino acids. V was pared by 6 bases and J by 1 base, with 16 bases between. The CDR3, as DNA: TGTGCCAGCAGCGCCCGACATGATATTTCCTACGAGCAGTACTTC. It specifies CASSARHDISYEQYF.

The J gene is TRBJ2-2, the V gene TRBV6-4; a possible D gene is TRBD2 (6 bases). The CDR3 is made up of 14 amino acids. CDR1 is MRHNA, CDR2 SNTAGT, per germline. V shed 8 bases and J shed 8 bases, with 18 bases lying between them. The CDR3 region has the DNA TGTGCCAGCCGGGGACTCCAGGGAGGAGGGGAGCTGTTTTTT. The encoded protein is CASRGLQGGGELFF.

The V call is TRBV5-1, the J call TRBJ2-7, with no clear D. V was trimmed by 4 bases and J by 0 bases, leaving 14 bases between them. The CDR3 runs 15 residues. Per germline, CDR1 SGHRS and CDR2 YFSETQ. CDR3 bases: TGCGCCAGCAGCCCTCAATCTGAGGCCTCCTACGAGCAGTACTTC. It codes for CASSPQSEASYEQYF.

The chain joins TRBV20-1 to TRBJ1-6; TRBD1 aligns across 8 bases. The trim removed 3 bases at V and 8 bases at J, leaving 12 bases unmatched. The CDR3 covers 16 residues. Germline V gene lookup returns CDR1 DFQATT and CDR2 SNEGSKA (reference sequence). For the CDR3, the DNA is TGCAGTGCTAGTACGACAGGGGTGGGTTTTGATTCACCCCTCCACTTT. Encoded protein: CSASTTGVGFDSPLHF.

V gene TRBV6-5 combines with J gene TRBJ1-1, with D possibly TRBD1 on 5 matching bases. Trimming cost V 2 bases and J 3 bases, with 13 bases left between them. The CDR3 extends over 15 amino acids. CDR1 MNHEY and CDR2 SVGAGI come from the germline V gene. As DNA, the CDR3 is TGTGCCAGCAGTTACCGAGAGGGGAGGGACACTGAAGCTTTCTTT. It yields the protein CASSYREGRDTEAFF.

The chain uses TRBV11-2 and TRBJ2-3; D may be TRBD2 (6 bases). CDR1 is SGHAT, CDR2 FQNNGV, per germline. The CDR3 is 15 amino acids. Trimming stripped 8 bases from V and 0 bases from J, with 15 bases between. The CDR3 loop is CASEGWAGSTDTQYF. DNA of the CDR3: TGTGCCAGCGAGGGTTGGGCGGGGAGCACAGATACGCAGTATTTT.

This clone showed up just a few times. The chain recombines TRBV4-2 with TRBJ2-1; perhaps TRBD1 as D (5 bases). CDR1 and CDR2 (germline): LGHNA, YNFKEQ. This CDR3 spans 14 amino acids. Trimming took off 2 bases at V and 6 bases at J, with 11 bases between the two ends. As DNA, the CDR3 is TGTGCCAGCAGCCAACATGGGGCTGTCAATGAGCAGTTCTTC. It encodes CASSQHGAVNEQFF.

The CDR3 DNA reads TGTGCCAGCTCACCGGAAGACAGGGGCTCCATCGGCTACACCTTC. This encodes CASSPEDRGSIGYTF. The chain couples TRBV18 to TRBJ1-2; 8 nucleotides agree with TRBD1. From germline, CDR1 is KGHSH and CDR2 LQKENI. The CDR3 loop spans 15 amino acids. V was clipped by 3 bases and J by 8 bases; unmatched bases: 11.

This sequence joins TRBV6-1 and TRBJ1-2; D possibly corresponds to TRBD1 (6 bases). Germline CDR1 and CDR2: MNHNS and SASEGT. The CDR3 is 16 amino acids. The V end was cut by 2 bases, the J end by 0 bases, with 13 bases between. In DNA form, the CDR3 reads TGTGCCAGCAGTGAATTCAGGGGCTCCTCTAACTATGGCTACACCTTC. Its translation is CASSEFRGSSNYGYTF.

The chain combines TRBV5-1 with TRBJ2-5, with TRBD2 as a possible D gene (5 bases). CDR1 SGHRS and CDR2 YFSETQ come from the germline V gene. V was pared by 3 bases and J by 4 bases, with 13 bases between. This CDR3 region has 14 residues. CDR3 region: CASSSRGNTETQYF. The CDR3, as DNA: TGCGCCAGCAGCTCTAGAGGGAATACAGAGACCCAGTACTTC.

The chain has TRBV27 and TRBJ2-7; TRBD2 aligns across 10 bases. This CDR3 region has 16 residues. In germline, CDR1 is MNHEY, CDR2 SMNVEV (reference sequence). J was trimmed by 3 bases and V by 4 bases; bases with no gene match: 9. The CDR3 bases are TGTGCCAGCAGTTACCCGGCGGCTAGCGGGGGCTACGAGCAGTACTTC. Encoded protein: CASSYPAASGGYEQYF.

The chain links TRBV5-1 to TRBJ1-1; TRBD1 is a possible D gene (6 bases). The ends were cut back, 0 bases at V and 1 base at J, with 13 bases in the middle. CDR3 size: 16 residues. Germline CDR1 SGHRS, CDR2 YFSETQ. Written as DNA, the CDR3 is TGCGCCAGCAGCTTGGGACCCTCACAGGGGAACACTGAAGCTTTCTTT. This sequence encodes CASSLGPSQGNTEAFF. The variable domain in full, completed from reference TRBV5-1 and TRBJ1-1, reads KAGVTQTPRYLIKTRGQQVTLSCSPISGHRSVSWYQQTPGQGLQFLFEYFSETQRNKGNFPGRFSGRQFSNSRSEMNVSTLELGDSALYLCASSLGPSQGNTEAFFGQGTRLTVV.

The chain employs TRBV7-2 and TRBJ1-5, with D maybe TRBD1 (5 bases). The CDR3 loop spans 16 amino acids. V lost 4 bases, J lost 6 bases, and 19 bases lay in between. Germline CDR1 reads SGHTA; CDR2 reads FQGNSA. CDR3 nucleotide sequence: TGTGCCAGCAGCTACGGGACCCCCAGGGAGGCTCAGCCCCAGCATTTT. Its protein product is CASSYGTPREAQPQHF.

This clone was observed a few times. The chain recombines TRBV7-3 with TRBJ2-2; 7 bases are a match to TRBD2. The germline gives CDR1 SGHTA, CDR2 FQGTGA. The CDR3 loop spans 14 amino acids. Trimming removed 5 bases from V and 6 bases from J; junction bases left unmatched: 6. The CDR3 coding sequence is TGTGCCAGCAGCAACCAGCGGGGCTCCGGGGAGCTGTTTTTT. Protein: CASSNQRGSGELFF. Variable domain in full (rest from reference TRBV7-3 and TRBJ2-2): GAGVSQTPSNKVTEKGKYVELRCDPISGHTALYWYRQSLGQGPEFLIYFQGTGAADDSGLPNDRFFAVRPEGSVSTLKIQRTERGDSAVYLCASSNQRGSGELFFGEGSRLTVL.